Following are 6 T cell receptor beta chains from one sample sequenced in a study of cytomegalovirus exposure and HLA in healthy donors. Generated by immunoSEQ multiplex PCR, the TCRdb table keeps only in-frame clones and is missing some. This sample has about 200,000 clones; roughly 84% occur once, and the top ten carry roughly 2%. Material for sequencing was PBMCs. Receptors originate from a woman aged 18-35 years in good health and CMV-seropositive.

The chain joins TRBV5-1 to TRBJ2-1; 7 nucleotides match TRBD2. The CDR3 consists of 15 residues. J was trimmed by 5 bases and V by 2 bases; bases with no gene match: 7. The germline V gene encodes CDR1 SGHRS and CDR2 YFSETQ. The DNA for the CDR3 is TGCGCCAGCAGCTTAGGGGCGGGAGAACACAATGAGCAGTTCTTC. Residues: CASSLGAGEHNEQFF.

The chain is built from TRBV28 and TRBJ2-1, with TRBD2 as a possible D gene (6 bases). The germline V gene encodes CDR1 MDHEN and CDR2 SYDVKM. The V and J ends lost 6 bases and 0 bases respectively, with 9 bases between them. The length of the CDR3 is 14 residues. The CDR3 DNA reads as TGTGCCAGCAGGGCCGGGGGCTCCTACAATGAGCAGTTCTTC. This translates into CASRAGGSYNEQFF.

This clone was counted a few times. The CDR3 sequence: CASSLGEGGYTF. The DNA for the CDR3 is TGCGCCAGCAGCTTGGGAGAGGGCGGCTACACCTTC. The V gene is TRBV5-1, the J gene TRBJ1-2; D is uncertain. There are 12 residues in the CDR3. Trimming shortened V by 0 bases and J by 8 bases, and 8 bases separated the two germline ends. Germline-derived CDR1 and CDR2 are SGHRS and YFSETQ.

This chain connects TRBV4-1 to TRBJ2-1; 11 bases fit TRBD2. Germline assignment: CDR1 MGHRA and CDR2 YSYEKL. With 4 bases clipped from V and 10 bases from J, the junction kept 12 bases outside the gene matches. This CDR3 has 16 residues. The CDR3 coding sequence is TGCGCCAGCAGCCCCCTAGAGGGACTAGCGGAACCGGAGCAGTTCTTC. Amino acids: CASSPLEGLAEPEQFF.

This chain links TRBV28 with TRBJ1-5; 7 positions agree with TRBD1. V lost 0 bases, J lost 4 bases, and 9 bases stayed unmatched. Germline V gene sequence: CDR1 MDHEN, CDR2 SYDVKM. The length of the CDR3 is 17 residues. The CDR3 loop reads CASSLWARDSRNQPQHF. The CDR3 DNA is TGTGCCAGCAGTTTATGGGCCCGGGACAGCCGTAATCAGCCCCAGCATTTT.

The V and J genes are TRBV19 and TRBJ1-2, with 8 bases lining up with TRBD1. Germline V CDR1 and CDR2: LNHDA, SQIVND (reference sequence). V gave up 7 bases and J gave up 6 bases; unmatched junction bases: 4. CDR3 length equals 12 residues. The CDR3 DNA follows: TGTGCCAGTATGGCAGGGGGCGATGGCTACACCTTC. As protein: CASMAGGDGYTF.